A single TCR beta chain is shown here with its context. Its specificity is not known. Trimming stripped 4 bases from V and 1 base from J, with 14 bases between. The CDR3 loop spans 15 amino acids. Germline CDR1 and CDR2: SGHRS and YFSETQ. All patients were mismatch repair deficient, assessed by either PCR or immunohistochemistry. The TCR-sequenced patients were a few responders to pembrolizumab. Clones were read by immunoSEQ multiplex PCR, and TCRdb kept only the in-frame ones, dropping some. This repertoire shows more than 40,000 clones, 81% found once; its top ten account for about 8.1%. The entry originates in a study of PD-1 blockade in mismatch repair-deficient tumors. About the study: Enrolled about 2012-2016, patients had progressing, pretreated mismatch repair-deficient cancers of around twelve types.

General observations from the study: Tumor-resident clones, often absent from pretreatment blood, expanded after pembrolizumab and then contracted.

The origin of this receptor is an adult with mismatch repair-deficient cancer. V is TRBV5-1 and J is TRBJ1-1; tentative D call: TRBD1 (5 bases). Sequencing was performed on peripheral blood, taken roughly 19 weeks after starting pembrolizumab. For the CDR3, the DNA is TGCGCCAGCAGCACCCGGGCAGGGACGAACACTGAAGCTTTCTTT. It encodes CASSTRAGTNTEAFF.